What follows are 13 T cell receptor beta chains derived from one specimen sequenced in a study of blood T cell repertoires in COVID-19. Libraries were prepared by immunoSEQ multiplex PCR; TCRdb keeps only in-frame clonotypes and omits some of them. The repertoire holds around 100,000 clones, with about 88% as singletons. Sequencing used peripheral blood. The receptors were gathered from a man aged 35 to 55 with acute or convalescent COVID-19.

In its sample, this clone was seen once. The rearrangement links TRBV15 to TRBJ1-2, with 11 nucleotides matching TRBD1. The CDR3 is 15 amino acids. CDR1 is LNHNV and CDR2 is YYDKDF in the germline V gene (reference sequence). V was clipped by 1 base and J by 7 bases; unmatched bases: 5. The CDR3 is CATSRARTGGFGYTF. DNA for the CDR3: TGTGCCACCAGCAGAGCTAGGACAGGGGGCTTTGGCTACACCTTC.

The chain uses TRBV5-6 and TRBJ1-1; D is ambiguous. The germline V gene encodes CDR1 SGHDT and CDR2 YYEEEE. There are 15 residues in the CDR3. Trimming pared 1 base from V and 3 bases from J, leaving 13 bases between. In DNA, the CDR3 is TGTGCCAGCAGCTTGTTGGGCAGTTTGGACACTGAAGCTTTCTTT. It translates to CASSLLGSLDTEAFF.

V and J are TRBV30 and TRBJ1-2; 8 nucleotides line up with TRBD1. The germline V gene has CDR1 GTSNPN and CDR2 SVGIG (reference sequence). The CDR3 sequence is 14 residues long. The junction had 10 bases not matched to a gene; V was cut back by 4 bases and J by 6 bases. The chain's CDR3 is CAWNELGQGHGYTF. The CDR3 DNA reads as TGTGCCTGGAATGAGCTCGGACAGGGACATGGCTACACCTTC.

V is TRBV6-2 or TRBV6-3 and J is TRBJ1-5; D possibly corresponds to TRBD1 (6 bases). Between the trimmed V and J ends, which lost 4 bases and 3 bases, there was a span of 13 bases. Germline V CDR1 and CDR2: MNHEY, SVGEGT. The CDR3 length is 15 residues. DNA for the CDR3: TGTGCCAGCAGTTCCCCGACAGGACCCAATCAGCCCCAGCATTTT. Encoded protein: CASSSPTGPNQPQHF.

V usage is TRBV2 and J usage is TRBJ2-5, with D perhaps TRBD2 (6 bases). Between the trimmed V and J ends, which lost 3 bases and 2 bases, there was a span of 19 bases. Germline values: CDR1 SNHLY, CDR2 FYNNEI. The CDR3 has 17 amino acids. CDR3 DNA: TGTGCCAGCAGTGATAGTATTCAGGCGGGACGACAAGAGACCCAGTACTTC. Amino acid sequence: CASSDSIQAGRQETQYF.

This chain connects TRBV6-6 to TRBJ2-7; D possibly uses TRBD1 or TRBD2 (5 bases each). The CDR3 is made up of 13 amino acids. The germline gives CDR1 MNHNY, CDR2 SVGAGI (reference sequence). The V end lost 5 bases, the J end lost 6 bases, and 14 bases lay between the germline ends. The DNA of the CDR3 is TGTGCCAGCAGTGACTACAGGTGGGGCGAGCAGTACTTC. Its translation is CASSDYRWGEQYF.

The gene calls are TRBV7-6 and TRBJ2-7, with TRBD1 as a possible D gene (6 bases). The V gene lost 5 bases and the J gene lost 6 bases, with 20 bases spanning the gap. CDR1 and CDR2 (germline): SGHVS, FNYEAQ. The CDR3 covers 15 residues. In DNA form, the CDR3 reads TGTGCCAGCAGCCCAGGTAGGCTGGGGGCGGCCGAGCAGTACTTC. Its translation is CASSPGRLGAAEQYF.

In regard to this clone: One end of the junction does not line up with germline, which may come from a read error. This chain uses TRBV7-2 with TRBJ2-3; 8 bases are a match to TRBD2. Germline assignment: CDR1 SGHTA and CDR2 FQGNSA. The CDR3 loop spans 15 amino acids. Here the CDR3 DNA reads TGTGCCAGCAGCCTCCCGCTCGGGGGGGGGTCACCAGGGCATTTT. Its protein is CASSLPLGGGSPGHF.

The chain couples TRBV4-2 to TRBJ2-3; TRBD2 matches 7 bases. Germline V gene data show CDR1 as LGHNA and CDR2 as YNFKEQ. The CDR3 is 14 residues long. J lost 3 bases, V lost 3 bases, and 3 bases had no gene match. DNA for the CDR3: TGTGCCAGCAGCCAGGGGGGGAAAACAGATACGCAGTATTTT. Protein product: CASSQGGKTDTQYF.

The chain joins TRBV12-3 or TRBV12-4 to TRBJ1-1; D is unresolved. V was pared by 3 bases and J by 5 bases, with 7 bases between. The CDR3 loop spans 12 amino acids. The CDR3 DNA follows: TGTGCCAGCAGTTTCGGAGTTACTGAAGCTTTCTTT. This encodes CASSFGVTEAFF.

V and J are TRBV9 and TRBJ2-3; TRBD1 might be the D (6 bases). Germline lookup yields CDR1 SGDLS and CDR2 YYNGEE. V dropped 4 bases and J dropped 6 bases, with 9 bases sitting between them. CDR3 length equals 12 residues. In DNA form, the CDR3 reads TGTGCCAGCAGCCTCACAGGGGATACGCAGTATTTT. Its protein is CASSLTGDTQYF.

The chain joins TRBV2 to TRBJ1-1; tentatively, D is TRBD1 (6 bases). Germline CDR1 and CDR2: SNHLY and FYNNEI. The CDR3 extends over 15 amino acids. The V end was cut by 5 bases, the J end by 1 base, with 14 bases between. The CDR3 protein is CASSPYRAGNTEAFF. Written as DNA, the CDR3 is TGTGCCAGCAGTCCCTACAGGGCCGGGAACACTGAAGCTTTCTTT.

The chain has TRBV7-8 and TRBJ2-7; 9 bases match TRBD1. Looked up from germline, CDR1 is SGHVS and CDR2 is FQNEAQ. The CDR3 is made up of 15 amino acids. Unmatched junction bases numbered 6, after V lost 0 bases and J lost 6 bases. Here the CDR3 reads CASSLARTGASEQYF. Here the CDR3 DNA reads TGTGCCAGCAGCTTAGCGCGGACAGGGGCGTCCGAGCAGTACTTC.